The present T cell receptor beta chain was sequenced within a study of CD8+CD57+ T cells in acquired aplastic anemia. Overall study: Quantities of DNA derived from sorted CD4+ and CD8+ cells averaged 3.2 ug. Healthy donor CD4+ cell samples had a mean of roughly 10 million reads.

This clonotype was seen ten or more times. Antigen unknown. V gave up 4 bases and J gave up 3 bases, with 9 bases separating them. Germline V gene data show CDR1 as GTSNPN and CDR2 as SVGIG (reference sequence). CDR3 length: 12 residues. Study-level findings and limits: Significant differences in CD8+ Simpson's diversity were not observed between patients and controls. Patients and controls were found to share about 31 CD8+ CDR3 sequences.

The study profiled TCR beta VDJ and CDR3 using genomic DNA as template. TCRdb independently ran MiXCR on the reads; one entry per CDR3 protein. The sample gives a few hundred thousand distinct CDR3 sequences, about two thirds of which show up once; approximately 4% is in the top ten. The sequenced sample consisted of sorted CD4+, CD8+, or CD8+CD57+ T cells (not recorded which) from PBMCs. The sequence derives from a human donor in good health, serving as a control. The V gene is TRBV30, the J gene TRBJ1-1, with D perhaps TRBD1 (5 bases). CDR3 sequence: CAWIQEDTEAFF. The CDR3 coding sequence is TGTGCCTGGATACAGGAGGACACTGAAGCTTTCTTT.